This TCR beta chain derives from a study of blood T cell repertoires in COVID-19. Original handling: Scientists estimated how many nucleated cells there were by amplifying reference gene primers. Produced via immunoSEQ multiplex PCR; TCRdb's table is partial and in-frame only. For V, J and clone size, that table is used; D and trimming come from the DNA. The sample yields some 130,000 clones, 70% to 90% seen once. CDR3 length equals 13 residues. CDR1 and CDR2 from the germline V gene are SNHLY and FYNNEI. Trimming cost V 10 bases and J 6 bases; bases outside gene matches: 10. Sequencing was carried out using peripheral blood. The chain recombines TRBV2 with TRBJ2-7, with 9 bases that match TRBD1. This receptor was obtained from a man in his forties or fifties with acute or convalescent COVID-19. The CDR3 region has the DNA TGTGCCAACAACCGGGACAGGGAGGGCGAGCAGTACTTC. Its translation is CANNRDREGEQYF.